This paragraph reports one T cell receptor beta chain. It lacks a known antigen. Since the receptor is from a mouse, mouse gene names and germline sequences apply. Read data end 1 residue before the CDR3 end; the end is taken from the germline J gene. The CDR3 starts with the cysteine, ends with the phenylalanine, and has 16 residues. Sequencing covers 45 bases of the CDR3, shown here with the frame starting at base 1. V is trimmed back by 1 base and J by 1 base, and the junction contains 5 bases that no gene match accounts for. In the germline V gene, CDR1 corresponds to GFQATS and CDR2 to STVNSAI. The source of the sample is a study of tissue T cells after allogeneic stem cell transplantation (dated by TCRdb to the early 2020s). Background on the whole study: The study profiled TCR beta repertoires in many tissues obtained from research autopsies of patients with and without GVHD, and also in mouse models of GVHD. The human part of the study was a prospective observational study with no blinding and no randomization. What the research found in general, with its limitations: The patient cohort was small and clinically heterogeneous, and sampling depth was acknowledged as a limitation. Blood and spleen T cells captured only a limited portion of the TCR repertoire detected in tissues, in both patients and mice. Only a few T cell clones appeared in more than one patient, yet motif-based clustering showed tissue-specific repertoire signatures that were shared between patients. Within patients, how anatomically similar tissues were was a major factor shaping TCR repertoire composition, regardless of disease or transplant status. Which tissue TCRs were alloreactive or antigen-specific was not determined in the study, and some of the clones might have been host cells that persisted.

The method was the immunoSEQ multiplex PCR assay. Adaptive Biotechnologies performed the TCRbeta CDR3 sequencing at survey depth and reported CDR3 sequences, V/J genes, productive frequency and template counts. TCR beta CDR3 regions were amplified from genomic DNA rather than RNA. The paper's processing steps were these. Pairwise repertoire overlap between tissues was quantified with Jensen-Shannon divergence, where 1 means complete divergence and 0 identical. Based on pairwise JSD values, tissues were grouped by single-linkage agglomerative hierarchical clustering, and the results were shown as dendrograms. GLIPH2 was run on all patient samples with simulation_depth 1000, kmer_min_depth 3, cdr3_length_cutoff 8, keeping groups with more than two unique CDR3s. In a standardized tissue-overlap score, Jaccard GLIPH-group overlap across patients was extrapolated to a standard repertoire size of 1000 clones. Linear mixed-effect models, with tissue as a fixed effect and individual as a random effect, were used to test how diversity related to clinical or experimental variables. TCRdb obtained this table from immuneACCESS and retained in-frame rearrangements with V and J assigned. These tables miss some clones; where compared with another copy, unresolved V genes account for less than half of the shortfall, and the remainder is unexplained. For V, J and clone size, that table is used; D and trimming come from the DNA. This sample lists around 50,000 clones; around 66% were detected once. About 0.55% of the sample is in the top ten clones.

This chain joins TRBV20 to TRBJ2-3; TRBD1 aligns with 10 central bases. The TCR was taken from a pool of C57BL/6 mice in good health. Source material: sorted cells pooled from one or two spleens. The CDR3 DNA, read in part, is TGTGGTGCTAGGGGTCCCGGGACAGGGGGTGCAGAAACGCTGTAT. It encodes CGARGPGTGGAETLY. The complete CDR3 reads CGARGPGTGGAETLYF.